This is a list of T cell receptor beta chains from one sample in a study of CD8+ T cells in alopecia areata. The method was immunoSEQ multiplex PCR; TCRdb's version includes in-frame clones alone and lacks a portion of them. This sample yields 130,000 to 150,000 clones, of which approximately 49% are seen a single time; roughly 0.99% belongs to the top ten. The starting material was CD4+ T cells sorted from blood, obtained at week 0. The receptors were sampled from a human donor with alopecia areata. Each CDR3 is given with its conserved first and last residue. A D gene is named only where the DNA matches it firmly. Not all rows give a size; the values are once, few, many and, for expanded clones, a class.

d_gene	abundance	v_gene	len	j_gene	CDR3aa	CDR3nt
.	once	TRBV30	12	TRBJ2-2	CAWTVGTGELFF	TGTGCCTGGACCGTGGGCACCGGGGAGCTGTTTTTT
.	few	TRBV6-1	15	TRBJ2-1	CASSGRVRPYNEQFF	TGTGCCAGCAGTGGCAGGGTTCGGCCCTACAATGAGCAGTTCTTC
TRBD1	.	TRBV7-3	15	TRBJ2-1	CASSLADRTYNEQFF	TGTGCCAGCAGCTTGGCGGACAGGACCTACAATGAGCAGTTCTTC
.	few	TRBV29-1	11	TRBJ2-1	CSVEQGSEQFF	TGCAGCGTTGAGCAGGGGAGTGAGCAGTTCTTC
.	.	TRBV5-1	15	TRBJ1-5	CASSLGALGNQPQHF	TGCGCCAGCAGCTTGGGGGCGCTGGGCAATCAGCCCCAGCATTTT
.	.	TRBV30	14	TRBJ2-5	CAWNLGLSRETQYF	TGTGCCTGGAATTTGGGACTTAGCCGCGAGACCCAGTACTTC
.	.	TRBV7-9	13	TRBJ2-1	CASGWAVYNEQFF	TGTGCCAGCGGCTGGGCTGTCTACAATGAGCAGTTCTTC
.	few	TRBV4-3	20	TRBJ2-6	CASSQDPNTLLSSGANVLTF	TGCGCCAGCAGCCAAGATCCCAACACCCTTTTGAGCTCTGGGGCCAACGTCCTGACTTTC
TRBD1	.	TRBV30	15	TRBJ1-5	CAWRNGQGSNQPQHF	TGTGCCTGGAGGAATGGACAGGGCAGCAATCAGCCCCAGCATTTT
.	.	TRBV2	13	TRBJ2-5	CANQGGPLKTQYF	TGTGCCAACCAAGGCGGGCCCCTAAAGACCCAGTACTTC
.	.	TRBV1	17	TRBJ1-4	CTSSQVRQGATNEKLFF	TGCACCAGCAGCCAAGTTCGACAGGGGGCAACTAATGAAAAACTGTTTTTT
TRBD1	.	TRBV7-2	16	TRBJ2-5	CASSLMGQGSVETQYF	TGTGCCAGCAGCTTAATGGGACAGGGAAGCGTTGAGACCCAGTACTTC
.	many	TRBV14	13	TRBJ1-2	CASSQRANYGYTF	TGTGCCAGCAGCCAGAGAGCTAACTATGGCTACACCTTC
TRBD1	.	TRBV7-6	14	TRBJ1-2	CASALDRQNYGYTF	TGTGCCAGTGCACTGGACAGGCAAAACTATGGCTACACCTTC
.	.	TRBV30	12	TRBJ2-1	CAWSSGIDEQFF	TGTGCCTGGAGCTCAGGGATCGATGAGCAGTTCTTC
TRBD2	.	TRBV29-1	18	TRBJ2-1	CSVEEDLAGGTSYNEQFF	TGCAGCGTTGAAGAGGACCTAGCGGGAGGGACCTCCTACAATGAGCAGTTCTTC
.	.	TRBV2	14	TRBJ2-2	CASTRDINTGELFF	TGTGCCAGCACAAGGGACATCAACACCGGGGAGCTGTTTTTT
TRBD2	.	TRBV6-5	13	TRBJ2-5	CATWGLAQETQYF	TGTGCCACCTGGGGACTAGCGCAAGAGACCCAGTACTTC
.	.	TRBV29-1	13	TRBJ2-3	CSAGTGRIDTQYF	TGCAGCGCTGGGACTGGGAGGATAGATACGCAGTATTTT
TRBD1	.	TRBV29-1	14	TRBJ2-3	CSVGGTGRTDTQYF	TGCAGCGTGGGAGGGACAGGGCGGACAGATACGCAGTATTTT
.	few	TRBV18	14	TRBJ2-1	CASSPGGTYNEQFF	TGTGCCAGCTCACCGGGCGGAACCTACAATGAGCAGTTCTTC
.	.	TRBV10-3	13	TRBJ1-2	CAISDGGYYGYTF	TGTGCCATCAGTGATGGGGGTTATTATGGCTACACCTTC
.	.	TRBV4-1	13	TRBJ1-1	CASSQAMNTEAFF	TGCGCCAGCAGCCAAGCCATGAACACTGAAGCTTTCTTT
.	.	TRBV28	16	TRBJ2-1	CASSLRDASSYNEQFF	TGTGCCAGCAGCCTCCGGGACGCAAGCTCCTACAATGAGCAGTTCTTC
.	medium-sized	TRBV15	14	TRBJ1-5	CATSTVESNQPQHF	TGTGCCACCAGCACTGTGGAAAGCAATCAGCCCCAGCATTTT
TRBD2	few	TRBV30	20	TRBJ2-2	CAWKIPGMTSGRLNTGELFF	TGTGCCTGGAAAATCCCAGGGATGACTAGCGGGAGACTGAACACCGGGGAGCTGTTTTTT
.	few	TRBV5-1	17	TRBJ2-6	CASSLSGSGSGANVLTF	TGCGCCAGCAGCTTGTCGGGCAGCGGCTCTGGGGCCAACGTCCTGACTTTC
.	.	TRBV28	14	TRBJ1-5	CASSLPYSNQPQHF	TGTGCCAGCAGTCTGCCATATAGCAATCAGCCCCAGCATTTT
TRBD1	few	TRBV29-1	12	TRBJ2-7	CSAGTGGYEQYF	TGCAGCGCCGGGACAGGGGGGTACGAGCAGTACTTC
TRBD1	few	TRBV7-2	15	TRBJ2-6	CASSLTGAGANVLTF	TGTGCCAGCAGCTTGACAGGGGCTGGGGCCAACGTCCTGACTTTC
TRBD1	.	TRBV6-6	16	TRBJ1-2	CASSSSIYRGAYGYTF	TGTGCCAGCAGTTCCTCCATTTACAGGGGCGCCTATGGCTACACCTTC
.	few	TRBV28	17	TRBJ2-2	CASSPISMRSGTGELFF	TGTGCCAGCAGTCCTATCTCGATGAGGAGCGGGACCGGGGAGCTGTTTTTT
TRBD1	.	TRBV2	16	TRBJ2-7	CASSTGQGRGTYEQYF	TGTGCCAGCAGTACAGGACAGGGTCGGGGGACCTACGAGCAGTACTTC
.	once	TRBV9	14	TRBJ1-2	CASSVAAENYGYTF	TGTGCCAGCAGCGTAGCGGCGGAAAACTATGGCTACACCTTC
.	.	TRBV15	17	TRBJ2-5	CATSSPRIWREEETQYF	TGTGCCACCAGCAGCCCCCGGATTTGGCGGGAAGAAGAGACCCAGTACTTC
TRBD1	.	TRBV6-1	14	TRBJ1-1	CASSEGPGGTEAFF	TGTGCCAGCAGTGAGGGCCCAGGGGGCACTGAAGCTTTCTTT
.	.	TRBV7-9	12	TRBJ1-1	CASSRSGLEAFF	TGTGCCAGCAGCCGGAGTGGGCTTGAAGCTTTCTTT
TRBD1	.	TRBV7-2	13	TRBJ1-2	CASSLAQGYGYTF	TGTGCCAGCAGCTTGGCACAGGGGTATGGCTACACCTTC
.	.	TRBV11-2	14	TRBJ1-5	CASSSSSSAEPQHF	TGTGCCAGCAGCTCTTCAAGCAGCGCAGAGCCCCAGCATTTT
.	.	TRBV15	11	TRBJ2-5	CATARQETQYF	TGTGCCACCGCGAGGCAAGAGACCCAGTACTTC
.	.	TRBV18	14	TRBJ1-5	CASSPTDRNQPQHF	TGTGCCAGCTCACCGACCGATCGAAATCAGCCCCAGCATTTT
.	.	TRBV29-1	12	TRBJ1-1	CSVRFMNTEAFF	TGCAGCGTCCGCTTTATGAACACTGAAGCTTTCTTT